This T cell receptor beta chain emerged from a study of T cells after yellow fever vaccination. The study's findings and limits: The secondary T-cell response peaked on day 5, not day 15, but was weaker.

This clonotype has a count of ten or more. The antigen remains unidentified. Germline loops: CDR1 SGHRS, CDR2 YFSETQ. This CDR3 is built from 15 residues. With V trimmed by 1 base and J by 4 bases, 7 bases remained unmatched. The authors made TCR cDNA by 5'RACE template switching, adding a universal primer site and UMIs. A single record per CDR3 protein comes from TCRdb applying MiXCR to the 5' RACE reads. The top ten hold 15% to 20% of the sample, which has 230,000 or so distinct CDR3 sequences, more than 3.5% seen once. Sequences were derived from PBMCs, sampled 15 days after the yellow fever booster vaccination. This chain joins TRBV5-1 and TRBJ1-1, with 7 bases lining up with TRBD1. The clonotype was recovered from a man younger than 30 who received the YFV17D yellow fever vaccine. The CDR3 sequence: CASSLTTGVGTEAFF. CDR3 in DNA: TGCGCCAGCAGCTTGACCACAGGGGTTGGCACTGAAGCTTTCTTT. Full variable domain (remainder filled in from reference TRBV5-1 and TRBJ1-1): KAGVTQTPRYLIKTRGQQVTLSCSPISGHRSVSWYQQTPGQGLQFLFEYFSETQRNKGNFPGRFSGRQFSNSRSEMNVSTLELGDSALYLCASSLTTGVGTEAFFGQGTRLTVV.